Reported below is one TCR beta chain. Antigen unknown. The data derive from a study of vaccination effects on CD4 cells after COVID-19. About the study: Researchers obtained post-vaccine samples at a median of 72 days past the second dose.

This CDR3 has 12 residues. The V gene lost 3 bases and the J gene lost 11 bases, with 13 bases spanning the gap. Germline CDR1 SGHAT, CDR2 FQNNGV. Measured with immunoSEQ multiplex PCR; TCRdb has only the in-frame clones, and not every one. The profile shows fewer than 30,000 clones, roughly 80% of them singletons. Antigen-specific CD4+ T cell clonotypes were called by their expansion after viral peptide-pool culture in ViraFEST. Following 10 days of culture, CD4+ T cells were isolated. BNT162b2 vaccine or mRNA-1273 vaccine was given to participants in two doses. Days 3 and 7 were when half the medium was replaced with IL-2 medium.

Specimen: CD4+ T cells from PBMCs cultured with SARS-CoV-2 spike peptides, collected after COVID-19 vaccination. The rearrangement uses TRBV11-2 and TRBJ1-1; D unclear. This TCR was sampled from a human donor who received a COVID-19 vaccine. The DNA for the CDR3 is TGTGCCAGCAGCTTTCTCGGACTTAACGCTTTCTTT. It translates to CASSFLGLNAFF.